Listed below are T cell receptor beta chains from one sample, sequenced in a study of blood T cells in healthy people across ages. TCRdb re-called the 5' RACE reads with MiXCR, one entry per CDR3 protein. The sample has 1.5 million to 2 million distinct CDR3 sequences; about 49% are singletons. The sample consisted of blood. The source is a woman between 40 and 50 years old in good health. Both conserved end residues are trimmed from each CDR3. The size of a clone is reported for some rows only, either as once, few or many, or as a class for expanded clones.

abundance | j_gene | v_gene | CDR3aa
- | TRBJ2-1 | TRBV12-3/TRBV12-4 | ASSRDYYNEQF
- | TRBJ2-2 | TRBV27 | ASSLLEGGELF
- | TRBJ1-2 | TRBV12-3/TRBV12-4 | ASRSAGRTYGYT
- | TRBJ1-6 | TRBV12-3/TRBV12-4 | ASRMTGWNSPLH
few | TRBJ2-1 | TRBV14 | ASSQVDRGSNEQF
- | TRBJ2-1 | TRBV29-1 | SVGGGGAIWGNEQF
- | TRBJ2-7 | TRBV29-1 | SVDRTGSYEQY
- | TRBJ1-1 | TRBV7-2 | ASSVDIGTEAF
- | TRBJ2-3 | TRBV15 | ATSRGVLTRY
- | TRBJ2-3 | TRBV9 | ASSVGGLDQDTQY
- | TRBJ2-3 | TRBV20-1 | SATTSFSTDTQY
few | TRBJ2-1 | TRBV5-1 | ASSLEAGRNNEQF
- | TRBJ1-2 | TRBV5-1 | ASSLGYRADYGYT
once | - | TRBV9 | ASSPSGHQETQY
- | TRBJ1-2 | TRBV7-2 | ASSRTGTTMGGYT
- | TRBJ2-5 | TRBV5-1 | ASSPSNRGETQY
- | TRBJ2-1 | TRBV5-1 | ASSPTSGSHYNEQF
few | TRBJ1-5 | TRBV2 | ASTLSTYQPQH
- | TRBJ2-1 | TRBV7-2 | ASSPRDPSYNEQF
- | TRBJ2-6 | TRBV11-2 | ASSSEAGANVLT
- | TRBJ2-3 | TRBV19 | ASSSLAVTKDTQY
- | TRBJ2-5 | TRBV27 | ASSSAGGRKTQY
- | TRBJ2-1 | TRBV5-1 | ASSPGGPPFLSEQF
- | TRBJ2-7 | TRBV29-1 | SGGRWDEQY
- | TRBJ1-1 | TRBV20-1 | SATRRGNTEAF
- | TRBJ2-5 | TRBV18 | ASSPVGHAPSNQETQY
few | TRBJ1-2 | TRBV29-1 | SVEAGTGNNYGYT
- | TRBJ2-2 | TRBV5-5 | ASTGSRVNTGELF
few | TRBJ1-2 | TRBV18 | ASSKDRGPLGDGYT
- | TRBJ2-7 | TRBV6-2/TRBV6-3 | ASSYQGLADSYEQY
few | - | TRBV27 | ASSRLAGTQY
- | TRBJ1-1 | TRBV27 | ASTLRGQAF